This TCR beta chain was sequenced during a study of cytomegalovirus exposure and HLA in healthy donors. Notes on the study in general: TCR beta V- and J-gene trimming, according to a later analysis, was linked to a missense DCLRE1C variant. Roughly even sequencing depth across donors was the assumption behind the presence/absence analyses. Some segments of the V type, notably TRBV6-2 and TRBV6-3, were excluded as indistinguishable.

It was with 60 Vbeta and 13 Jbeta primers that the PCR ran. Data came from immunoSEQ multiplex PCR; TCRdb stores just in-frame clones and leaves some out. The sample contains about 87,000 clones, roughly 72% of which appear only once. Losses at the gene ends were 2 bases for V and 5 bases for J; bases not matched to a gene: 5. From germline, CDR1 is SEHNR and CDR2 FQNEAQ (reference sequence). The length of the CDR3 is 15 residues. This clone appeared a few times. The antigen is undetermined. The chain couples TRBV7-9 to TRBJ2-7; 11 bases match TRBD2. What was sequenced was PBMCs. This TCR was sampled from a man aged 30 to 45 in good health and CMV-seropositive. This chain's CDR3 is CASSLLTSGVDEQYF. The CDR3 region has the DNA TGTGCCAGCAGCTTACTGACTAGCGGGGTCGACGAGCAGTACTTC.